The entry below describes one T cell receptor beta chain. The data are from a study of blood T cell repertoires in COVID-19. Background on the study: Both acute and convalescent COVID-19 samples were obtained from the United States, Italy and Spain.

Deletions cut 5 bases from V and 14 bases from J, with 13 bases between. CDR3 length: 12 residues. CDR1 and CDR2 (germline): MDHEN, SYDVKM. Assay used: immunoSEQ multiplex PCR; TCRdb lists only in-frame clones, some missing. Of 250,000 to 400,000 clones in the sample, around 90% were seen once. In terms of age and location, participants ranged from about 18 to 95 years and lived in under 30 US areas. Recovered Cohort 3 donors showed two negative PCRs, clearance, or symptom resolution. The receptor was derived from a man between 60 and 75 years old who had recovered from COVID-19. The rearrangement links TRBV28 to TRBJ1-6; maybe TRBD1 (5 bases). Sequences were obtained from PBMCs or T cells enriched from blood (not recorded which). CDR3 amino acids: CASSAIGVTLHF. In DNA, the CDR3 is TGTGCCAGCAGTGCCATAGGGGTAACCCTCCACTTT. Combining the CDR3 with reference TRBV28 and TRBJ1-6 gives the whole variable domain DVKVTQSSRYLVKRTGEKVFLECVQDMDHENMFWYRQDPGLGLRLIYFSYDVKMKEKGDIPEGYSVSREKKERFSLILESASTNQTSMYLCASSAIGVTLHFGNGTRLTVT.